The 2 T cell receptor beta chains reported below all come from one sample, sequenced in a study of cytomegalovirus exposure and HLA in healthy donors. The PCR had 60 Vbeta and 13 Jbeta primers. Measured with immunoSEQ multiplex PCR; TCRdb has only the in-frame clones, and not every one. The table has some 190,000 clones, around 81% seen once. Sequencing was performed on PBMCs. The source is a man younger than 30 in good health and CMV-seronegative.

The J gene is TRBJ1-6, the V gene TRBV6-4; the D is unclear. Germline loops: CDR1 MRHNA, CDR2 SNTAGT. The V end was cut by 6 bases, the J end by 5 bases, with 11 bases between. The CDR3 covers 14 residues. CDR3 sequence: CASRNTNNNSPLHF. The CDR3 bases are TGTGCCAGCAGGAATACAAACAATAATTCACCCCTCCACTTT.

As concerns this clone: In the same sample, other DNA sequences code for this CDR3. The rearrangement joins TRBV7-9 to TRBJ2-7; D perhaps matches TRBD1 (5 bases). V was trimmed by 2 bases and J by 3 bases, leaving 5 bases between them. This CDR3 has 12 residues. Germline V gene lookup returns CDR1 SEHNR and CDR2 FQNEAQ (reference sequence). The CDR3 DNA reads as TGTGCCAGCAGCTTACAGGGCTACGAGCAGTACTTC. Its protein is CASSLQGYEQYF. The whole variable domain, filled in from reference TRBV7-9 and TRBJ2-7, reads DTGVSQNPRHKITKRGQNVTFRCDPISEHNRLYWYRQTLGQGPEFLTYFQNEAQLEKSRLLSDRFSAERPKGSFSTLEIQRTEQGDSAMYLCASSLQGYEQYFGPGTRLTVT.